This TCR beta chain was sequenced in a study of CD8 T cells in Susac syndrome. General study points: The study conceded that relatively few individuals underwent its TCR sequencing and HLA analysis.

V was clipped by 0 bases and J by 7 bases; unmatched bases: 6. The CDR3 contains 14 residues. Germline V gene data show CDR1 as SGDLS and CDR2 as YYNGEE. Random hexamers were used to reverse transcribe the RNA input (about 0.45 to 1 ug). TCRdb called the immunoSEQ multiplex PCR reads again in MiXCR, with one record for every CDR3 protein. The sample holds fewer than 200,000 distinct CDR3 sequences, 91% seen once. Notes on this clonotype: The antigen remains unidentified.

The sample taken for sequencing was CD4+ T cells from PBMCs. This receptor was identified in a human donor with Susac syndrome. This sequence joins TRBV9 and TRBJ1-1, with 7 bases that match TRBD1. The CDR3 bases are TGTGCCAGCAGCGTAGTGACCCGGGACAGTGAAGCTTTCTTT. Amino acids: CASSVVTRDSEAFF.